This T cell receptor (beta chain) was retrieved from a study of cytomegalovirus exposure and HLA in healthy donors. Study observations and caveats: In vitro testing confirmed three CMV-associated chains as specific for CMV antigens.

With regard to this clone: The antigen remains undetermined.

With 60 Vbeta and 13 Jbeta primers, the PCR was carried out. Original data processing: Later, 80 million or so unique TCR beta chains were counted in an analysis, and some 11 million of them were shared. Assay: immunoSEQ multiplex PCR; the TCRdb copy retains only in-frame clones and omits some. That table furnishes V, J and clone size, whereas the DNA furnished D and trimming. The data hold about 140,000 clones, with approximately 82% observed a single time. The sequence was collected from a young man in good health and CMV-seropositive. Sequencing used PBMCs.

This CDR3 reads CASSQEFRGPEKLFF. In DNA, the CDR3 is TGCGCCAGCAGCCAAGAGTTCAGGGGGCCTGAAAAACTGTTTTTT. The rearrangement joins TRBV4-1 to TRBJ1-4, with 8 bases aligning to TRBD1. From germline, CDR1 is MGHRA and CDR2 YSYEKL. J was trimmed by 7 bases and V by 0 bases; bases with no gene match: 4. The CDR3 length is 15 residues.